The 21 T cell receptor beta chains in this list originate from one sample, sequenced in a study of blood T cell repertoires in COVID-19. Profiling relied on immunoSEQ multiplex PCR, and the TCRdb table lists in-frame clones only, not all of them. The sample comprises roughly 80,000 clones, about 83% of which are singletons, and approximately 9.1% rests with the top ten. Source material: peripheral blood. The receptor set was obtained from a human donor in a cohort sampled during active COVID-19.

In the case of this clone: At the DNA level, this CDR3 is encoded by other sequences in the same sample as well. This chain connects TRBV9 to TRBJ1-6; D unresolved. CDR1 SGDLS and CDR2 YYNGEE come from the germline V gene. V was trimmed by 0 bases and J by 7 bases, leaving 8 bases between them. This CDR3 spans 14 amino acids. This chain's CDR3 is CASSVGGENSPLHF. Written as DNA, the CDR3 is TGTGCCAGCAGCGTAGGCGGAGAGAATTCACCCCTCCACTTT.

The V call is TRBV28, the J call TRBJ1-4, with 9 bases lining up with TRBD1. V was clipped by 6 bases and J by 8 bases; unmatched bases: 4. CDR3 length equals 13 residues. In germline, CDR1 is MDHEN, CDR2 SYDVKM. The CDR3 DNA is TGTGCCAGCAGGGGGACAGGGCCCGAAAAACTGTTTTTT. It yields the protein CASRGTGPEKLFF.

This chain connects TRBV18 to TRBJ1-1; 8 bases are shared with TRBD1. Per the germline V gene, CDR1 is KGHSH and CDR2 is LQKENI. CDR3 length equals 14 residues. V shed 5 bases and J 3 bases; nucleotides not matched to a gene: 5. CDR3 amino acids: CASSGLTGDTEAFF. The CDR3 region has the DNA TGTGCCAGCTCAGGACTGACAGGGGACACTGAAGCTTTCTTT.

The V gene is TRBV6-5, the J gene TRBJ2-7, with TRBD1 matching over 9 bases. The germline gives CDR1 MNHEY, CDR2 SVGAGI. The CDR3 length is 15 residues. Trimming at V came to 7 bases and at J to 2 bases, leaving 9 bases not matched to a gene. CDR3 nucleotides: TGTGCCAGCAACGCCCGACAGGGGGGGACCTACGAGCAGTACTTC. Protein product: CASNARQGGTYEQYF.

The J gene is TRBJ1-2, the V gene TRBV5-4, with no clear D. In germline, CDR1 is SGHNT, CDR2 YYREEE (reference sequence). Trimming removed 4 bases from V and 0 bases from J, with 13 bases in between. The CDR3 runs to 15 residues. In nucleotides, the CDR3 is TGTGCCAGCAGCCCGCAATCCACAGCTAACTATGGCTACACCTTC. Protein: CASSPQSTANYGYTF.

This chain uses TRBV18 with TRBJ1-3; D is ambiguous. The germline V gene has CDR1 KGHSH and CDR2 LQKENI. The CDR3 consists of 16 residues. The V gene lost 6 bases and the J gene lost 0 bases, with 15 bases spanning the gap. This chain's CDR3 is CASSASPPGSGNTIYF. The DNA for the CDR3 is TGTGCCAGCTCCGCATCACCACCAGGCTCTGGAAACACCATATATTTT.

The rearrangement links TRBV11-3 to TRBJ2-1, with 11 bases lining up with TRBD2. Germline loops: CDR1 SGHNT, CDR2 YENEEA. The CDR3 is 16 residues long. V was pared by 5 bases and J by 3 bases, with 6 bases of the junction left unmatched. The CDR3 is CASSVRTSGYYNEQFF. The CDR3 DNA follows: TGTGCCAGCAGCGTCAGGACTAGCGGGTACTACAATGAGCAGTTCTTC.

This clone has only a few counts. The chain links TRBV28 to TRBJ1-1; D might be TRBD1 (6 bases). V lost 5 bases to trimming and J lost 1 base, with 14 bases between them. CDR3 size: 15 residues. Per the germline V gene, CDR1 is MDHEN and CDR2 is SYDVKM. The CDR3 nucleotides are TGTGCCAGCAGTCCCACCAGAGGGGGGAACACTGAAGCTTTCTTT. This encodes CASSPTRGGNTEAFF.

The chain recombines TRBV14 with TRBJ2-7, with 10 bases that match TRBD2. CDR1 SGHDN and CDR2 FVKESK come from the germline V gene. This CDR3 comprises 15 residues. V lost 1 base and J lost 4; bases outside the gene matches: 4. CDR3 residues: CASSQGPSGGYEQYF. CDR3 coding DNA: TGTGCCAGCAGCCAAGGCCCTAGCGGGGGATACGAGCAGTACTTC.

This clone was detected a few times. This chain connects TRBV5-1 to TRBJ1-1; 9 bases map to TRBD1. Trimming at V came to 4 bases and at J to 5 bases, leaving 6 bases not matched to a gene. CDR1 is SGHRS, CDR2 YFSETQ, per germline. The CDR3 length is 14 residues. The CDR3 nucleotides read TGCGCCAGCAGCCCCGGACAGGGGAGGACTGAAGCTTTCTTT. It codes for CASSPGQGRTEAFF. The variable domain in full, with the rest retrieved from reference TRBV5-1 and TRBJ1-1, is KAGVTQTPRYLIKTRGQQVTLSCSPISGHRSVSWYQQTPGQGLQFLFEYFSETQRNKGNFPGRFSGRQFSNSRSEMNVSTLELGDSALYLCASSPGQGRTEAFFGQGTRLTVV.

This chain links TRBV29-1 with TRBJ2-3, with 11 bases identical to TRBD2. This CDR3 spans 15 amino acids. Looked up from germline, CDR1 is SQVTM and CDR2 is ANQGSEA. The trim removed 6 bases at V and 4 bases at J, leaving 9 bases unmatched. CDR3 sequence: CSVSGVAGGPDTQYF. CDR3 DNA: TGCAGCGTGTCAGGGGTAGCGGGAGGGCCAGATACGCAGTATTTT.

The chain is built from TRBV28 and TRBJ2-7; TRBD2 is a possible D gene (6 bases). The CDR3 totals 14 residues. Trimming took off 3 bases at V and 7 bases at J, with 16 bases between the two ends. Germline-derived CDR1 and CDR2 are MDHEN and SYDVKM. CDR3 amino acids: CASSFYAGGREQYF. The CDR3 nucleotides are TGTGCCAGCAGTTTCTATGCCGGGGGAAGGGAGCAGTACTTC.

The chain couples TRBV24-1 to TRBJ2-2; TRBD2 might be the D (7 bases). The CDR3 runs 17 residues. V was cut by 5 bases and J by 4 bases, with 19 bases left in between. In germline, CDR1 is KGHDR, CDR2 SFDVKD. This chain's CDR3 is CATSALGGGAGTGELFF. CDR3 in DNA: TGTGCCACCAGTGCCCTAGGAGGGGGGGCCGGCACCGGGGAGCTGTTTTTT.

This clone has a handful of counts. The chain links TRBV14 to TRBJ2-7, with D maybe TRBD1 (6 bases). Germline-derived CDR1 and CDR2 are SGHDN and FVKESK. This CDR3 is built from 16 residues. With 1 base removed from V and 5 bases from J, the gap between germline ends came to 18 bases. CDR3 DNA sequence: TGTGCCAGCAGCCAAGGGGGGACATTGGGCGGGCACGAGCAGTACTTC. Amino acids: CASSQGGTLGGHEQYF.

The rearrangement joins TRBV3-1 (or the pseudogene TRBV3-2) to TRBJ2-7; 16 bases map to TRBD2. The length of the CDR3 is 17 residues. Trimming took 3 bases from V and 5 from J; bases not matched to a gene: 7. Germline V gives CDR1 LGHDT, CDR2 YNNKEL (reference sequence). The CDR3 bases are TGTGCCAGCAGCCAGGGACTAGCGGGAGGGCCGAGCGACGAGCAGTACTTC. Encoded protein: CASSQGLAGGPSDEQYF.

V usage is TRBV9 and J usage is TRBJ2-3; TRBD2 matches 11 bases. The J segment lost 5 bases and the V segment lost 4 bases, leaving 9 bases of the junction unmatched. The CDR3 is 16 residues long. Looked up from germline, CDR1 is SGDLS and CDR2 is YYNGEE. This CDR3 is CASSHRFSGGVDTQYF. CDR3 sequence (DNA): TGTGCCAGCAGCCATCGATTTAGCGGGGGGGTAGATACGCAGTATTTT.

This chain connects TRBV5-1 to TRBJ2-3, with 11 bases that match TRBD2. The junction had 7 bases not matched to a gene; V was cut back by 3 bases and J by 4 bases. This CDR3 is 16 amino acids long. Germline V CDR1 and CDR2: SGHRS, YFSETQ. DNA of the CDR3: TGCGCCAGCAGCTCTTTAGCGGGAGGGCCGTCAGATACGCAGTATTTT. Encoded protein: CASSSLAGGPSDTQYF.

The V call is TRBV19, the J call TRBJ2-1; perhaps TRBD2 as D (6 bases). CDR3 length equals 16 residues. V lost 10 bases, J lost 5 bases, and 24 bases lay in between. Germline CDR1 is LNHDA and CDR2 is SQIVND (reference sequence). The CDR3 coding sequence is TGTGCCACCAGATTAACGGGGGTAAAATACGACAATGAGCAGTTCTTC. Its protein product is CATRLTGVKYDNEQFF.

This chain uses TRBV6-6 with TRBJ2-2; TRBD1 aligns across 8 bases. Germline CDR1 reads MNHNY; CDR2 reads SVGAGI (reference sequence). J lost 3 bases, V lost 9 bases, and 3 bases had no gene match. The length of the CDR3 is 13 residues. CDR3 coding DNA: TGTGCCAGATCAGGGGGCGACACCGGGGAGCTGTTTTTT. This codes for CARSGGDTGELFF.

The chain's CDR3 is CASSVKAGTYQETQYF. For the CDR3, the DNA is TGTGCCAGCAGCGTGAAAGCGGGGACGTACCAAGAGACCCAGTACTTC. This chain links TRBV5-6 with TRBJ2-5; TRBD2 aligns across 7 bases. Germline lookup yields CDR1 SGHDT and CDR2 YYEEEE. CDR3 size: 16 residues. V was pared by 4 bases and J by 0 bases, with 9 bases of the junction left unmatched.

This chain connects TRBV9 to TRBJ2-5; a weak D match, TRBD1 (6 bases). V dropped 4 bases and J dropped 5 bases, with 18 bases sitting between them. This CDR3 is built from 15 residues. CDR1 is SGDLS, CDR2 YYNGEE, per germline. The CDR3 region is CASSSRTASRETQYF. The CDR3 nucleotides are TGTGCCAGCAGCTCCCGGACAGCTTCAAGGGAGACCCAGTACTTC.